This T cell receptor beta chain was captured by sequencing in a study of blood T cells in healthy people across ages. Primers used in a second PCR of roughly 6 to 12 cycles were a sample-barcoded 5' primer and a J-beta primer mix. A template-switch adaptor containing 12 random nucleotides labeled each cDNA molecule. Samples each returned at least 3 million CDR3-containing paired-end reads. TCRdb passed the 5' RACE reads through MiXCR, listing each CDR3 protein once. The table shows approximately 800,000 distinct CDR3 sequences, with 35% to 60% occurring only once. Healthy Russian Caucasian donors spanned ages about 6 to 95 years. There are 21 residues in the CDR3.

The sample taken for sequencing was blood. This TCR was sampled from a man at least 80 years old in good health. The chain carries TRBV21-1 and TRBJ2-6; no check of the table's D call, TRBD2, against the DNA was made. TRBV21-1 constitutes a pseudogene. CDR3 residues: CASSKYNERGLRGSGANVLTF. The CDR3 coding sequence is TGTGCCAGCAGCAAATACAACGAAAGGGGACTAAGGGGCTCTGGGGCCAACGTCCTGACTTTC.